This record looks at one TCR beta chain sequence and its context. United States facilities provided treatment to all participants with HIV. At the survey level, the v3.0 immunoSEQ assay was run. Assay used: immunoSEQ multiplex PCR; TCRdb lists only in-frame clones, some missing. The sample lists about 24,000 clones, 81% occurring once. These data are taken from a study of long-term antiretroviral therapy in people with HIV. Study background: A decade or so separates the oldest specimens from the later 2015 immediate-ART recommendation.

CDR3 length: 14 residues. Germline V gene data show CDR1 as SGHRS and CDR2 as YFSETQ. V lost 0 bases and J 5 bases, leaving 11 bases between the germline ends. The sequencing here drew on unsorted PBMCs, taken at the start of antiretroviral therapy, before treatment. The sequence was obtained from a woman between 18 and 30 years old with HIV. This chain links TRBV5-1 with TRBJ1-1; D perhaps matches TRBD1 (5 bases). CDR3 bases: TGCGCCAGCAGCTTGGGGGGGTGGAAGACTGAAGCTTTCTTT. Its translation: CASSLGGWKTEAFF.